This passage covers 14 T cell receptor beta chains from one sample sequenced in a study of T cell responses to AZD1222 COVID-19 vaccine. Measured with immunoSEQ multiplex PCR; TCRdb has only the in-frame clones, and not every one. The sample has about 120,000 clones, around 90% seen once; the top ten hold 4.2%. The specimen comprised peripheral blood, sampled 28 days after the second dose of the MenACWY control vaccine. The receptors derive from an adult who received the MenACWY meningococcal vaccine as a control.

This chain uses TRBV28 with TRBJ2-2, with 7 bases that match TRBD2. The CDR3 runs to 15 residues. Germline loops: CDR1 MDHEN, CDR2 SYDVKM. Unmatched junction bases numbered 11, after V lost 6 bases and J lost 7 bases. CDR3 sequence (DNA): TGTGCCAGCAGCTCCGAAGGGAGGGGTGGCGGGGAGCTGTTTTTT. Translated, it gives CASSSEGRGGGELFF.

This clone was counted once. The DNA for the CDR3 is TGTGCCAGCAGTTACGACAGATACACAGATACGCAGTATTTT. Protein: CASSYDRYTDTQYF. The chain employs TRBV6-5 and TRBJ2-3; D may be TRBD1 (5 bases). The CDR3 extends over 14 amino acids. V shed 2 bases and J shed 2 bases, with 8 bases lying between them. Germline CDR1 and CDR2: MNHEY and SVGAGI.

This chain joins TRBV27 and TRBJ2-7; 13 bases align to TRBD2. V lost 5 bases, J lost 2 bases, and 6 bases stayed unmatched. The germline V gene encodes CDR1 MNHEY and CDR2 SMNVEV (reference sequence). The CDR3 extends over 16 amino acids. CDR3 nucleotide sequence: TGTGCCAGCAGTCCGGGACTAGCGGGATTTCCCTACGAGCAGTACTTC. This encodes CASSPGLAGFPYEQYF.

This chain joins TRBV9 and TRBJ2-1; TRBD2 agrees at 13 bases. This CDR3 region has 16 residues. Germline V gene sequence: CDR1 SGDLS, CDR2 YYNGEE. With V trimmed by 1 base and J by 7 bases, 5 bases remained unmatched. CDR3 loop: CASSVTSGRAGNEQFF. DNA for the CDR3: TGTGCCAGCAGCGTAACTAGCGGGAGGGCCGGAAATGAGCAGTTCTTC.

The chain combines TRBV7-9 with TRBJ2-3, with unresolved D. Germline CDR1 is SEHNR and CDR2 is FQNEAQ (reference sequence). The CDR3 is made up of 15 amino acids. V shed 1 base and J shed 2 bases, with 10 bases lying between them. CDR3 amino acids: CASSLGLVPTDTQYF. The CDR3 nucleotides are TGTGCCAGCAGCTTAGGGCTAGTCCCCACAGATACGCAGTATTTT.

The chain couples TRBV6-5 to TRBJ2-6; D gene unclear. The germline CDR1 and CDR2 sequences are MNHEY and SVGAGI. The CDR3 has 13 amino acids. Trimming left V 6 bases short and J 1 base short, with 4 bases between. In DNA, the CDR3 is TGTGCCAGCAGGGTATCTGGGGCCAACGTCCTGACTTTC. This encodes CASRVSGANVLTF.

V and J are TRBV6-5 and TRBJ2-3; 8 bases fit TRBD2. Germline V gene lookup returns CDR1 MNHEY and CDR2 SVGAGI. V gave up 0 bases and J gave up 3 bases; unmatched junction bases: 2. CDR3 length: 15 amino acids. CDR3 in amino acids: CASSYSIAGTDTQYF. The CDR3 bases are TGTGCCAGCAGTTACTCCATAGCGGGAACAGATACGCAGTATTTT.

The rearrangement uses TRBV15 and TRBJ1-6; a weak D match, TRBD1 (5 bases). This CDR3 contains 17 residues. The germline gives CDR1 LNHNV, CDR2 YYDKDF (reference sequence). V lost 1 base and J lost 0, with 10 bases in between. CDR3 region: CATSRGRGSSYNSPLHF. The CDR3 DNA sequence: TGTGCCACCAGCAGAGGGCGGGGGAGCTCCTATAATTCACCCCTCCACTTT.

The rearrangement joins TRBV7-2 to TRBJ2-5; D unclear. The CDR3 has 11 amino acids. Trimming shortened V by 2 bases and J by 4 bases, and 2 bases separated the two germline ends. Germline assignment: CDR1 SGHTA and CDR2 FQGNSA. The CDR3 protein is CASSLSETQYF. DNA of the CDR3: TGTGCCAGCAGCTTATCAGAGACCCAGTACTTC.

The chain employs TRBV12-5 and TRBJ2-1; 8 nucleotides agree with TRBD2. Germline V gene data show CDR1 as LGHNT and CDR2 as FRNRAP. The CDR3 sequence is 17 residues long. V lost 1 base and J lost 8; bases outside the gene matches: 13. The CDR3 sequence is CASGLGLAGGLDDEQFF. The CDR3 bases are TGTGCTAGTGGTTTGGGCCTCGCGGGAGGACTAGATGATGAGCAGTTCTTC. The full variable domain, in which reference TRBV12-5 and TRBJ2-1 provide the parts outside the CDR3, is DARVTQTPRHKVTEMGQEVTMRCQPILGHNTVFWYRQTMMQGLELLAYFRNRAPLDDSGMPKDRFSAEMPDATLATLKIQPSEPRDSAVYFCASGLGLAGGLDDEQFFGPGTRLTVL.

About this clone: A much larger clonotype is one base distant, so this may be a read error. The chain couples TRBV7-8 to TRBJ1-1, with 8 nucleotides matching TRBD1. Looked up from germline, CDR1 is SGHVS and CDR2 is FQNEAQ. The CDR3 totals 14 residues. Trimming at V came to 5 bases and at J to 0 bases, leaving 2 bases not matched to a gene. The DNA for the CDR3 is TGTGCCAGCAGCCTGGGACAGGTGAACACTGAAGCTTTCTTT. Translated: CASSLGQVNTEAFF.

The CDR3: CSASPINTGELFF. In DNA, the CDR3 is TGCAGTGCTAGTCCAATTAACACCGGGGAGCTGTTTTTT. The chain couples TRBV20-1 to TRBJ2-2; D gene ambiguous. This CDR3 comprises 13 residues. CDR1 is DFQATT and CDR2 is SNEGSKA in the germline V gene (reference sequence). Trimming left V 3 bases short and J 2 bases short, with 7 bases between.

The chain joins TRBV5-1 to TRBJ2-1; 7 bases align to TRBD1. With V trimmed by 4 bases and J by 7 bases, 8 bases remained unmatched. The CDR3 totals 14 residues. CDR1 is SGHRS, CDR2 YFSETQ, per germline. The CDR3 reads CASSEIGQVNEQFF. CDR3 in DNA: TGCGCCAGCAGCGAGATAGGACAGGTTAATGAGCAGTTCTTC.

CDR3 sequence reads: CASSQDTGDGWETQYF. CDR3 nucleotides: TGCGCCAGCAGCCAAGATACCGGGGATGGGTGGGAGACCCAGTACTTC. The chain recombines TRBV4-3 with TRBJ2-5; TRBD2 might be the D (5 bases). This CDR3 has 16 amino acids. The V gene lost 0 bases and the J gene lost 5 bases, with 16 bases spanning the gap. The germline gives CDR1 LGHNA, CDR2 YSLEER.